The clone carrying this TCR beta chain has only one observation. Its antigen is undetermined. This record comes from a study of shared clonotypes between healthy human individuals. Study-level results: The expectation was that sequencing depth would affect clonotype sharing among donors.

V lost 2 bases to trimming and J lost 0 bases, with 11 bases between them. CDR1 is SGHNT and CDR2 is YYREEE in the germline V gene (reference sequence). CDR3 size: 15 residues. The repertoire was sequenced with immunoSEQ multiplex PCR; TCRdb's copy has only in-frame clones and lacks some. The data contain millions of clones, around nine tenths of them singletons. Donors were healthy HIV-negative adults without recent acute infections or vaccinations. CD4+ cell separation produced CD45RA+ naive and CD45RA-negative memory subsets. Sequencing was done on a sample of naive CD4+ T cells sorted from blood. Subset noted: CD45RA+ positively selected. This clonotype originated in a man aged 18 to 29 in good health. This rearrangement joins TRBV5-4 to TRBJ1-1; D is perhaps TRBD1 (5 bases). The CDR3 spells CASSLPGPLNTEAFF. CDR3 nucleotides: TGTGCCAGCAGCTTACCGGGACCCCTGAACACTGAAGCTTTCTTT.